The source of this T cell receptor beta chain is a study of identical twins' blood T cells. Looking at the study overall: Around 51 million reads covered roughly six alpha-chain and roughly six beta-chain libraries.

The study, taken as a whole, reports: Each donor's most abundant TCRbeta clonotypes shared more CDR3 sequences with her twin than unrelated donors.

Concerning this clonotype: The target antigen is unknown.

Source study methods: Clonotypes per individual ranged from about 95,000 to nearly 550,000. TCRdb analysed the 5' RACE reads with MiXCR anew, one entry per CDR3 protein. The V and J calls reflect TCRdb's pipeline rather than the authors' work. This sample has around 380,000 distinct CDR3 sequences; 28% occur once, and the top ten carry roughly 6.1%. V was clipped by 0 bases and J by 6 bases, with 8 bases between them. The CDR3 sequence is 13 residues long. Germline CDR1 MNHEY, CDR2 SVGAGI. Input material: PBMCs. The sequence derives from a woman between 18 and 49 years old in good health. V is TRBV6-5 and J is TRBJ1-2; no firm D call. The CDR3 is CASSYSGRNGYTF. The CDR3 DNA reads TGTGCCAGCAGTTACTCAGGGCGGAATGGCTACACCTTC.